Following are 16 T cell receptor beta chains from one sample sequenced in a study of tumor and adjacent non-tumor tissue in lung cancer. TCRbeta libraries were built with three rounds of nested PCR, modified from ARM-PCR. From the multiplex PCR reads, TCRdb called clonotypes with MiXCR, one entry per CDR3 protein. The top ten clones hold roughly 26% of a sample with tens of thousands of distinct CDR3 sequences, about two thirds of them seen once. This sample's RNA came from whole unsorted tissue. Distant lung tissue was collected more than 3 cm away from the tumor edge. Sequencing was performed on distant non-tumor lung tissue. The receptors stem from a woman in her fifties or sixties with non-small cell lung cancer.

To note about this clonotype: Given a much more abundant clone one base away, this may be a read error. The V call is TRBV6-1, the J call TRBJ1-5; D unresolved. The germline V gene has CDR1 MNHNS and CDR2 SASEGT. The CDR3 runs to 14 residues. CDR3 sequence: CASSESHSNRPQHF. CDR3 in DNA: TGTGCCAGCAGTGAATCACATAGCAATCGGCCCCAGCATTTT.

For this clonotype: Since a much larger clone is just one base distant, this may be a read error. The V and J genes are TRBV12-3 or TRBV12-4 and TRBJ2-2; TRBD2 aligns across 7 bases. This CDR3 has 15 amino acids. CDR3 amino acids: CASSLAGGNTGKLFF. DNA for the CDR3: TGTGCCAGCAGTTTAGCGGGAGGGAACACCGGGAAGCTGTTTTTT.

Note on this clonotype: One junction end does not reproduce the germline sequence, and a read error may be involved. The rearrangement uses TRBV11-2 and TRBJ2-1; D unclear. Germline V gives CDR1 SGHAT, CDR2 FQNNGV. CDR3 length equals 11 residues. Written as DNA, the CDR3 is TGTGCCGGCAGCCTATCCAATGAGCAGTTCTTC. Residues: CAGSLSNEQFF.

The chain combines TRBV6-2 or TRBV6-3 with TRBJ2-7; D is perhaps TRBD1 or TRBD2 (5 bases each). Trimming removed 7 bases from V and 3 bases from J, with 22 bases in between. The CDR3 contains 16 residues. Per germline, CDR1 MNHEY and CDR2 SVGEGT. CDR3 sequence reads: CASKRETDRLHYEQYF. The DNA for the CDR3 is TGTGCCAGCAAAAGGGAGACAGACCGACTTCACTACGAGCAGTACTTC.

Concerning this clonotype: The junction differs from germline at one of its ends, possibly a read error. The J gene is TRBJ2-7, the V gene TRBV20-1, with D uncertain. The length of the CDR3 is 18 residues. Germline V lookup: CDR1 DFQATT, CDR2 SNEGSKA (reference sequence). The CDR3 reads CSARVVAGDKTDSYEHYF. The DNA of the CDR3 is TGCAGTGCTAGGGTGGTAGCAGGCGATAAGACTGACTCCTACGAGCATTACTTC.

This clonotype was seen ten or more times. The V call is TRBV6-1, the J call TRBJ1-5; maybe TRBD1 (5 bases). Germline CDR1 MNHNS, CDR2 SASEGT. The CDR3 loop spans 16 amino acids. The germline V and J ends were trimmed by 6 bases and 1 base, with 16 bases remaining between them. CDR3 DNA sequence: TGTGCCAGCAGGGATTGGCAGGGCTTCAGCAATCAGCCCCAGCATTTT. Protein product: CASRDWQGFSNQPQHF.

The chain joins TRBV7-8 to TRBJ2-1, with D perhaps matching TRBD1 (5 bases). Per germline, CDR1 SGHVS and CDR2 FQNEAQ. The CDR3 totals 15 residues. Trimming stripped 5 bases from V and 4 bases from J, with 15 bases between. DNA of the CDR3: TGTGCCAGCAGCCCTGGGGCGTGGATGTACAATGAGCAGTTCTTC. It translates to CASSPGAWMYNEQFF.

This clonotype was detected only once. This may come from a read error, since a much larger clone is one base off. The chain joins TRBV20-1 to TRBJ1-4, with D maybe TRBD1 (5 bases). Germline CDR1 reads DFQATT; CDR2 reads SNEGSKA (reference sequence). The ends were cut back, 7 bases at V and 7 bases at J, with 16 bases in the middle. The CDR3 is 13 residues long. The CDR3 protein is CSVLVGGTEKLFF. The CDR3 coding sequence is TGCAGTGTCCTGGTCGGGGGGACTGAAAAACTGTTTTTT.

This clonotype was found once. The genes are TRBV29-1 and TRBJ1-1; perhaps TRBD1 as D (5 bases). Germline lookup yields CDR1 SQVTM and CDR2 ANQGSEA. Trimming shortened V by 7 bases and J by 1 base, and 19 bases separated the two germline ends. The CDR3 totals 15 residues. The CDR3 bases are TGCAGCGCCAACCCTGAGGGGCTGTGGAACACTGAAGCTTTCTTT. Amino acids: CSANPEGLWNTEAFF. Looking up the rest from reference TRBV29-1 and TRBJ1-1 gives the full variable domain: SAVISQKPSRDICQRGTSLTIQCQVDSQVTMMFWYRQQPGQSLTLIATANQGSEATYESGFVIDKFPISRPNLTFSTLTVSNMSPEDSSIYLCSANPEGLWNTEAFFGQGTRLTVV.

This clonotype was recorded many times. J is TRBJ2-7 and V is TRBV14; TRBD1 might be the D (5 bases). The CDR3 covers 13 residues. Germline V gives CDR1 SGHDN, CDR2 FVKESK. The germline V and J ends were trimmed by 1 base and 6 bases, with 10 bases remaining between them. Here the CDR3 reads CASSQVQAGEQYF. Written as DNA, the CDR3 is TGTGCCAGCAGCCAAGTACAGGCTGGCGAGCAGTACTTC.

This clonotype was counted many times. V is TRBV20-1 and J is TRBJ2-7; 8 bases align to TRBD2. CDR3 length equals 13 residues. V lost 5 bases, J lost 2 bases, and 5 bases stayed unmatched. Germline-derived CDR1 and CDR2 are DFQATT and SNEGSKA (reference sequence). The CDR3 DNA reads TGCAGTGCTCATACTAGCGGCCCCTACGAGCAGTACTTC. Translating gives CSAHTSGPYEQYF.

Turning to this clonotype: A read error may produce the germline difference seen at one junction end. The CDR3, as DNA: TGTGCCAGCAGGCCCTTATTGCTGAACTCCTACGAGCGGTACTTC. Translated, it gives CASRPLLLNSYERYF. V usage is TRBV6-5 and J usage is TRBJ2-7; D remains unclear. CDR1 is MNHEY and CDR2 is SVGAGI in the germline V gene. This CDR3 contains 15 residues.

This clonotype has a handful of counts. Its ends do not fully match the called genes, so a read error is possible. The chain uses TRBV10-3 and TRBJ2-1, with 9 bases fitting TRBD1. The germline CDR1 and CDR2 sequences are ENHRY and SYGVKD. The CDR3 length is 15 residues. The CDR3 here is CAIRAGTGSCNEQFF. CDR3 sequence (DNA): TGTGCCATCAGGGCCGGGACAGGGTCCTGCAATGAGCAGTTCTTC.

This clonotype was seen just once. This chain uses TRBV28 with TRBJ1-5; 8 bases agree with TRBD1. The end of the DNA fits TRBJ2-3 better, so the J call may be wrong. Germline assignment: CDR1 MDHEN and CDR2 SYDVKM. The CDR3 sequence is 16 residues long. The CDR3 bases are TGTGCCAGCAGTCCCAGGACAGGGAGCTTCAATCAGCCCCAGTATTTT. It is translated as CASSPRTGSFNQPQYF.

A remark on this clonotype: This may arise from a read error, as a much more abundant clone is one base away. CDR3 residues: CASSFLTSVIYNEQFF. The CDR3 DNA is TGTGCCAGCAGTTTCCTTACTAGCGTGATCTACAATGAGCAGTTCTTC. The chain has TRBV28 and TRBJ2-1; 7 bases align to TRBD2. The trim removed 3 bases at V and 3 bases at J, leaving 8 bases unmatched. CDR3 length: 16 amino acids. The germline CDR1 and CDR2 sequences are MDHEN and SYDVKM.

Note on this clonotype: This may come from a read error, since a much larger clone is one base off. The CDR3 region is CASSRTNIGTDTQYF. For the CDR3, the DNA is TGTGCCAGCTCACGGACTAACATTGGCACAGATACGCAGTATTTT. V is TRBV18 and J is TRBJ2-3; weak D call: TRBD2 (6 bases). Trimming took off 4 bases at V and 1 base at J, with 12 bases between the two ends. The CDR3 covers 15 residues. CDR1 is KGHSH, CDR2 LQKENI, per germline.